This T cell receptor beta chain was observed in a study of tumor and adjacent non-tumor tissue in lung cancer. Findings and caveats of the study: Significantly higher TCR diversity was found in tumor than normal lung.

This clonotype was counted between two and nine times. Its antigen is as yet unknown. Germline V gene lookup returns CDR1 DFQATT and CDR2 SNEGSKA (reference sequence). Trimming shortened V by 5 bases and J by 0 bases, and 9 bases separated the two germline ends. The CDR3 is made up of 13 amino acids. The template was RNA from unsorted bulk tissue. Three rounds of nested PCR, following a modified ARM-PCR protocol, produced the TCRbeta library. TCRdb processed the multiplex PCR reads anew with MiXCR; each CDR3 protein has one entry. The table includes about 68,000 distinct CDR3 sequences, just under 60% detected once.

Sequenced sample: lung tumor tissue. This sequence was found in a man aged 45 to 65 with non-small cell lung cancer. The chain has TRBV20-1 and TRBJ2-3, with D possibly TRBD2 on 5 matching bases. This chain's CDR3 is CSAEDWSTDTQYF. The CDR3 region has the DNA TGCAGTGCTGAGGACTGGAGCACAGATACGCAGTATTTT.